These 23 T cell receptor beta chains originate from one sample sequenced in a study of T cells in women clearing cervical HPV infection. The assay was immunoSEQ multiplex PCR, and TCRdb's table has in-frame clones only and misses some. This sample's table reports roughly 14,000 clones. Material for sequencing was blood buffy coat. These TCRs come from a woman aged 18-70 years with a cervical HPV16 infection that either progressed to CIN3+ or cleared (not recorded which).

Points on this clone: Its ends do not fully match the called genes, so a read error is possible. The DNA read from the CDR3 is TGCGCCAGCAGCCAAGATTGGACTACCTCCTATAATTCACCC. This encodes CASSQDWTTSYNSP. The full CDR3 is CASSQDWTTSYNSPLHF. J is TRBJ1-6 and V is TRBV4-2; D unclear. From the germline J gene comes the end of the CDR3, since the read stops 3 residues before it. There are 17 residues in the CDR3. The germline V gene has CDR1 LGHNA and CDR2 YNFKEQ.

On this clone itself: Sequencing ends 3 residues short of the CDR3 end; the germline J gene provides the rest. This chain connects TRBV5-1 to TRBJ2-7, with 8 bases lining up with TRBD1. V shed 7 bases and J 1 base; nucleotides not matched to a gene: 1. This CDR3 comprises 12 residues. CDR1 and CDR2 (germline): SGHRS, YFSETQ. The chain's CDR3 is CASRDRSYEQYF. The CDR3 DNA, read in part, is TGCGCCAGCCGGGACAGGTCCTACGAG. The variable domain in full, completed from reference TRBV5-1 and TRBJ2-7, reads KAGVTQTPRYLIKTRGQQVTLSCSPISGHRSVSWYQQTPGQGLQFLFEYFSETQRNKGNFPGRFSGRQFSNSRSEMNVSTLELGDSALYLCASRDRSYEQYFGPGTRLTVT.

With respect to this clone: The read terminates 3 residues before the CDR3 end, so the remaining end is supplied by the germline J gene. The chain links TRBV7-3 to TRBJ1-2; D is unresolved. The CDR3 loop spans 14 amino acids. Germline loops: CDR1 SGHTA, CDR2 FQGTGA. CDR3 sequence reads: CASSPRESSGDYTF. Partial CDR3 DNA: TGTGCCAGCAGCCCGCGGGAGTCAAGCGGTGAC.

As for this clone: The read stops 3 residues short of the end of the CDR3; the missing end is completed from the germline J gene. This chain uses TRBV7-9 with TRBJ2-1; TRBD2 matches at 7 bases. The length of the CDR3 is 14 residues. With 5 bases clipped from V and 0 bases from J, the junction kept 1 base outside the gene matches. Germline CDR1 reads SEHNR; CDR2 reads FQNEAQ (reference sequence). CDR3: CASSGLDSYNEQFF. CDR3 DNA, as far as it was read: TGTGCCAGCAGCGGACTAGACTCCTACAATGAG.

Comment on this clone: The CDR3 extends 3 residues past the end of the read, so its final part is completed from the germline J gene. V and J are TRBV20-1 and TRBJ1-2; TRBD1 agrees at 10 bases. CDR3 length: 12 residues. Germline values: CDR1 DFQATT, CDR2 SNEGSKA (reference sequence). J lost 7 bases, V lost 5 bases, and 4 bases had no gene match. CDR3 bases read: TGCAGTGCTGGGACAGGGGCTGTTGGC. It yields the protein CSAGTGAVG. The CDR3 in its entirety is CSAGTGAVGYTF.

In regard to this clone: The read ends 3 residues shy of where the CDR3 ends; the end is completed using the germline J gene. The chain uses TRBV6-2 or TRBV6-3 and TRBJ2-7; the match to TRBD1 covers 8 bases. The CDR3 is 14 residues long. V shed 6 bases, J shed 1 base, and the junction held 5 bases outside the gene matches. Germline CDR1 and CDR2: MNHEY and SVGEGT. The CDR3: CASRGTGDSYEQYF. CDR3 DNA, as far as it was read: TGTGCCAGCAGGGGGACAGGCGATTCCTACGAG.

As to this clone: Sequencing ends 3 residues short of the CDR3 end; the germline J gene provides the rest. The chain is built from TRBV2 and TRBJ1-2, with 10 bases lining up with TRBD1. J gave up 5 bases and V 7 bases, and 7 bases lay outside the gene matches. CDR3 length: 14 amino acids. CDR1 and CDR2 from the germline V gene are SNHLY and FYNNEI. The CDR3 bases that were read are TGTGCCAGCATTCGACAGGGGGCTGGGTATGGC. Translated: CASIRQGAGYG. The CDR3 as a whole reads CASIRQGAGYGYTF.

As to this clone: Read coverage stops 3 residues before the CDR3 terminus; the germline J gene supplies the remainder. The chain links TRBV7-6 to TRBJ1-2; D not resolved. V was clipped by 5 bases and J by 0 bases, with 13 bases between them. The germline V gene has CDR1 SGHVS and CDR2 FNYEAQ. The CDR3 is made up of 15 amino acids. CDR3 residues: CASSQDPGANYGYTF. The CDR3 DNA, read in part, is TGTGCCAGCAGCCAAGACCCAGGAGCTAACTATGGC.

Concerning this clone: Read data end 3 residues before the CDR3 end; the end is taken from the germline J gene. The V and J genes are TRBV6-2 or TRBV6-3 and TRBJ1-2, with unresolved D. CDR3 length equals 16 residues. Germline V lookup: CDR1 MNHEY, CDR2 SVGEGT. The CDR3 protein is CASSYVGGRAVDTYTF. CDR3 DNA, as far as it was read: TGTGCCAGCAGTTACGTTGGCGGGAGGGCGGTAGATACC.

As regards this clone: The junction does not match germline at one end; this may be a read error. The missing CDR3 end, 3 residues past where the read stops, is filled in from the germline J gene. V is TRBV4-2 and J is TRBJ1-2; D remains unclear. Germline V gives CDR1 LGHNA, CDR2 YNFKEQ. The CDR3 runs 17 residues. Partial CDR3 DNA: TGCGCCAGCAGCCAAGATCGAGAGCTGATTCTTAACTATGGC. Translating it yields CASSQDRELILNYG. The CDR3 as a whole reads CASSQDRELILNYGYTF.

The CDR3 bases that were read are TGTGCCAGCAGCTCTCCTAACAGGGGCCAAGAGACC. This encodes CASSSPNRGQET. The entire CDR3 sequence reads CASSSPNRGQETQYF. The chain is built from TRBV7-9 and TRBJ2-5, with 7 bases matching TRBD1. The CDR3 goes on 3 residues after the read ends, and that part is filled in from the germline J gene. The CDR3 contains 15 residues. Germline-derived CDR1 and CDR2 are SEHNR and FQNEAQ (reference sequence). Trimming removed 4 bases from V and 1 base from J; junction bases left unmatched: 6.

Turning to this clone: From the germline J gene comes the end of the CDR3, since the read stops 3 residues before it. The V gene is TRBV2, the J gene TRBJ2-7, with 9 positions matching TRBD2. Germline values: CDR1 SNHLY, CDR2 FYNNEI. The CDR3 totals 13 residues. Trimming took 7 bases from V and 3 from J; bases not matched to a gene: 4. The CDR3 DNA, read in part, is TGTGCCAGCAATAGCGGGAGTGTCTACGAG. This sequence encodes CASNSGSVYE. The whole CDR3 protein reads CASNSGSVYEQYF.

To note about this clone: The read ends 3 residues before the CDR3 terminus; that terminus is restored from the germline J gene. This rearrangement joins TRBV6-2 or TRBV6-3 to TRBJ1-1, with 8 bases fitting TRBD1. Trimming cost V 4 bases and J 5 bases; bases outside gene matches: 6. Germline CDR1 and CDR2: MNHEY and SVGEGT. The CDR3 covers 14 residues. CDR3 region: CASSFQGAGTEAFF. CDR3 DNA (partial): TGTGCCAGCAGTTTCCAGGGGGCCGGGACTGAA.

A remark on this clone: With the read ending 3 residues before the CDR3 end, the germline J gene is used to fill in that end. The chain links TRBV20-1 to TRBJ2-3, with a tentative D call TRBD2 (6 bases). The CDR3 is made up of 13 amino acids. Germline lookup yields CDR1 DFQATT and CDR2 SNEGSKA (reference sequence). The CDR3 bases that were read are TGCAGTGCCACAAAAGCGGGCCAAGAGACG. Amino acid sequence: CSATKAGQET. Given in full, the CDR3 is CSATKAGQETQYF.

With regard to this clone: The sequence runs out 3 residues before the end of the CDR3; the remainder is reconstructed from the germline J gene. The V and J genes are TRBV19 and TRBJ2-2; 11 bases align to TRBD1. CDR3 length: 14 amino acids. CDR1 LNHDA and CDR2 SQIVND come from the germline V gene (reference sequence). The CDR3 bases that were read are TGTGCCAGTGGACAGGGGGCGGACGGGTTTCCG. Its translation: CASGQGADGFP. The CDR3 as a whole reads CASGQGADGFPLFF.

A remark on this clone: The read gets to within 3 residues of the CDR3 end, and the germline J gene fills in the rest. V usage is TRBV19 and J usage is TRBJ2-4; TRBD1 matches at 7 bases. The CDR3 runs to 14 residues. Germline values: CDR1 LNHDA, CDR2 SQIVND (reference sequence). The CDR3 protein is CASRGTAGHYGQYF. The sequenced part of the CDR3 DNA is TGTGCCAGTAGGGGGACAGCCGGACACTATGGT.

Concerning this clone itself: The read gets to within 3 residues of the CDR3 end, and the germline J gene fills in the rest. The rearrangement joins TRBV7-2 to TRBJ2-7; perhaps TRBD2 as D (5 bases). V dropped 2 bases and J dropped 4 bases, with 12 bases sitting between them. Germline CDR1 SGHTA, CDR2 FQGNSA. The CDR3 has 14 residues. The part of the CDR3 DNA that was read is TGTGCCAGCAGCTTACTCGGGGTGGGATACGAG. This translates into CASSLLGVGYE. The complete CDR3 sequence is CASSLLGVGYEQYF.

Remarks on this clone: Coverage ceases 3 residues before the CDR3 finishes, and the germline J gene fills in the end. This chain connects TRBV5-6 to TRBJ2-1; unclear D gene. CDR3 length: 13 residues. Germline CDR1 and CDR2: SGHDT and YYEEEE. Trimming removed 2 bases at V and 7 bases at J, with 10 bases between. This CDR3 is CASSLISGNEQFF. The CDR3 DNA, read in part, is TGTGCCAGCAGCTTAATTTCCGGGAATGAG.

Turning to this clone: The read finishes 3 residues shy of the CDR3 end, and the germline J gene is used to complete it. V and J are TRBV20-1 and TRBJ2-1; 8 bases match TRBD1. The CDR3 totals 16 residues. Trimming cost V 0 bases and J 9 bases; bases outside gene matches: 13. Germline CDR1 is DFQATT and CDR2 is SNEGSKA (reference sequence). This chain's CDR3 is CSARDIRQGAAIEQFF. The part of the CDR3 DNA that was read is TGCAGTGCTAGAGATATCCGGCAGGGGGCCGCAATTGAG.

Notes on this clone: From the germline J gene comes the end of the CDR3, since the read stops 3 residues before it. The gene calls are TRBV6-2 or TRBV6-3 and TRBJ1-2; 7 bases match TRBD1. The CDR3 is 14 residues long. CDR1 and CDR2 from the germline V gene are MNHEY and SVGEGT. CDR3 DNA (partial): TGTGCCAGCAGTCCGACAGGGTATGGCTACGGG. Residues: CASSPTGYGYG. The whole CDR3 protein reads CASSPTGYGYGYTF.

On this clone: With the read ending 3 residues before the CDR3 end, the germline J gene is used to fill in that end. The chain employs TRBV20-1 and TRBJ2-7; D is perhaps TRBD2 (5 bases). Germline V lookup: CDR1 DFQATT, CDR2 SNEGSKA (reference sequence). Trimming stripped 0 bases from V and 6 bases from J, with 15 bases between. The CDR3 has 14 amino acids. The covered CDR3 bases are TGCAGTGCTAGAGATGGCTTAACTAGTCTCGAG. Translation gives CSARDGLTSLE. The entire CDR3 is CSARDGLTSLEQYF.

Comment on this clone: The read comes to an end 3 residues before the CDR3 does, leaving the germline J gene to fill in the end. The chain couples TRBV19 to TRBJ2-2; D is ambiguous. CDR3 length: 15 amino acids. The V gene's germline CDR1 is LNHDA and CDR2 SQIVND (reference sequence). The CDR3: CASSIEVATNEKLFF. The part of the CDR3 DNA that was read is TGTGCCAGTAGTATAGAAGTTGCAACTAATGAAAAG.

Worth noting for this clone: The read gets to within 3 residues of the CDR3 end, and the germline J gene fills in the rest. The chain has TRBV6-2 or TRBV6-3 and TRBJ1-1; D is unresolved. The CDR3 covers 13 residues. V dropped 6 bases and J dropped 0 bases, with 8 bases sitting between them. Germline V gene sequence: CDR1 MNHEY, CDR2 SVGEGT. The CDR3 sequence: CASSGVMNTEAFF. The covered CDR3 bases are TGTGCCAGCAGCGGGGTAATGAACACTGAA.